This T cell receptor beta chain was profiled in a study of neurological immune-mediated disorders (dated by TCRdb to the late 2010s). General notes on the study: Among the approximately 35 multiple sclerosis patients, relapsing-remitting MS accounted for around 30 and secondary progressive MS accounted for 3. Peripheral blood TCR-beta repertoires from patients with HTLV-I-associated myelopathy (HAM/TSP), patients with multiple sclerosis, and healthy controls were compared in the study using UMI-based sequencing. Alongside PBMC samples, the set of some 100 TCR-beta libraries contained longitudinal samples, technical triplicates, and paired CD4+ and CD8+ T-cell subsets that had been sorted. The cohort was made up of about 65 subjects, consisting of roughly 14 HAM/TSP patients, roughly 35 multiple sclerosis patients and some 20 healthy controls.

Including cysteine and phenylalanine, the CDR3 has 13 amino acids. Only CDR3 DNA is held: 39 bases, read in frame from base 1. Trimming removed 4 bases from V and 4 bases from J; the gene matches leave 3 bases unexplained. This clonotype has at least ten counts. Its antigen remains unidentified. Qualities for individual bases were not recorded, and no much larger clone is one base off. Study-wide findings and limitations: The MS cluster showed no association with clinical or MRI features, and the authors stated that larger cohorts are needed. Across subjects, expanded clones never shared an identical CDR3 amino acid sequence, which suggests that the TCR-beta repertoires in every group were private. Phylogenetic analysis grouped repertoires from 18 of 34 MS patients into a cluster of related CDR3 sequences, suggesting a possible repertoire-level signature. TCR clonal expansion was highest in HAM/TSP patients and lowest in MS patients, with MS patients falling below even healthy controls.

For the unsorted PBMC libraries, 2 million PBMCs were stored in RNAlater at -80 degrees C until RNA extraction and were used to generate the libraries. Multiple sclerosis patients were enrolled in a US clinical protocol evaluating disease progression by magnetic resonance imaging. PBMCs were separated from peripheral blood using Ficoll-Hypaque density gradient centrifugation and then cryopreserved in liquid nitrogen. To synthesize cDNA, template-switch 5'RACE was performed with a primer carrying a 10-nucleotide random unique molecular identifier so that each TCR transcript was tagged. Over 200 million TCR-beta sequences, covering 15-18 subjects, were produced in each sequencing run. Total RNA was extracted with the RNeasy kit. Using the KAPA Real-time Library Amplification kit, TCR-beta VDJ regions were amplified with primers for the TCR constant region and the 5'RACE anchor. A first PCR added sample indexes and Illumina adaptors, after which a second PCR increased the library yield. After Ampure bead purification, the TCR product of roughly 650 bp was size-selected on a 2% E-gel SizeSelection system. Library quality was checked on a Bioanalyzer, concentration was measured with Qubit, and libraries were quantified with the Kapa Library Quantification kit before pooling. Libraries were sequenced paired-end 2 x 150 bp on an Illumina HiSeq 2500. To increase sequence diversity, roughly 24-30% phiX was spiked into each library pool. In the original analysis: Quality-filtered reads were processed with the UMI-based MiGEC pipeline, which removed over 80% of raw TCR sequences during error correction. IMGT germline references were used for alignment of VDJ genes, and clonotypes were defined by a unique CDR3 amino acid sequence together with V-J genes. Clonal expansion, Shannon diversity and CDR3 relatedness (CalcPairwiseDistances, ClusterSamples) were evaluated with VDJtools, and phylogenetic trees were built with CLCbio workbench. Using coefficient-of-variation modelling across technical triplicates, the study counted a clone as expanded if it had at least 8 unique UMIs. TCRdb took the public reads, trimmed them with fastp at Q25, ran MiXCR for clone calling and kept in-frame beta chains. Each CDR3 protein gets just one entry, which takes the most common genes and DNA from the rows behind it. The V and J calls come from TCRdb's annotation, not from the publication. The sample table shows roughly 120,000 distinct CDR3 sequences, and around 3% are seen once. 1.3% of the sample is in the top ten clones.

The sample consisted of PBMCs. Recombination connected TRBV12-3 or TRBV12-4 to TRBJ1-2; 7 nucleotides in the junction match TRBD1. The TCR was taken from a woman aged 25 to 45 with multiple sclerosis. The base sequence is TGTGCCAGCAGTTGGGACAGCACCTATGGCTACACCTTC. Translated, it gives CASSWDSTYGYTF.